The clone carrying this TCR beta chain showed up just once. The antigen remains unidentified. The data belong to a study of shared clonotypes between healthy human individuals. General study findings and limits: A generally larger estimated richness was seen in naive subsets than in memory subsets. Depth was large, yet rarefaction showed that sorted-subset sequencing was incomplete.

In the original analysis: ImmunoSEQ yielded junction-only sequences lacking quality scores, so filtering differed. Using immunoSEQ multiplex PCR, the repertoire was profiled, and TCRdb retains in-frame clones only, with some absent. V and J calls and clone size are given by that table; D and trimming were obtained from the DNA. The sample has under 1,100,000 clones, about 75% seen once. All donors were healthy HIV-negative adults lacking recent acute infections or vaccinations. This clonotype was obtained from a man aged 18 to 29 in good health. The specimen was memory CD4+ T cells sorted from blood. Subset meaning: CD45RA-negative fraction.

The CDR3 bases are TGTGCCAGTAAAACCGGGACAGGGCCAACTAATGAAAAACTGTTTTTT. Translating gives CASKTGTGPTNEKLFF. The V call is TRBV2, the J call TRBJ1-4; 9 positions match TRBD1. Losses at the gene ends were 9 bases for V and 0 bases for J; bases not matched to a gene: 8. The CDR3 extends over 16 amino acids. Germline CDR1 and CDR2: SNHLY and FYNNEI.